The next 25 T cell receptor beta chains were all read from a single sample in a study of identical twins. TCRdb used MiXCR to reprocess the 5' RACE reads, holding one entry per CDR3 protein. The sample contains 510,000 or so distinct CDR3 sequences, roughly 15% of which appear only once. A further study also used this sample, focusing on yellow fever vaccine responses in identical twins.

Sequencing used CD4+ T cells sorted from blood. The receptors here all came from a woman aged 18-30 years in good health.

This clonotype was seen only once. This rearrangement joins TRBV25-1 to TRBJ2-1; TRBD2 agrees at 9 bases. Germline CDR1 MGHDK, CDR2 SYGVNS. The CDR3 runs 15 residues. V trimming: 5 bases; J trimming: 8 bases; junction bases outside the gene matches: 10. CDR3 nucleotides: TGTGCCAGCAGTTTGGCGGGAGGGCTCGTTGATGAGCAGTTCTTC. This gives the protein CASSLAGGLVDEQFF.

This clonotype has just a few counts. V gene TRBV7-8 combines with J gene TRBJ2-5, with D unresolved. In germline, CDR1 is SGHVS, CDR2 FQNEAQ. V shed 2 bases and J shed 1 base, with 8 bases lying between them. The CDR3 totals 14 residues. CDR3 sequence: CASSLIIRQETQYF. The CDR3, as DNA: TGTGCCAGCAGCTTAATCATTCGCCAAGAGACCCAGTACTTC.

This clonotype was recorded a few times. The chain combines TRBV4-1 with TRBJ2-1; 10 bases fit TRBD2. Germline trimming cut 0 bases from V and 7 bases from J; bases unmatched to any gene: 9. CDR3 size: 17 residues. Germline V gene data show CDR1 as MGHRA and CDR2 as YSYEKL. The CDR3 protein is CASSQDFPGLAQNEQFF. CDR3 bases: TGCGCCAGCAGCCAAGACTTCCCGGGACTAGCGCAGAATGAGCAGTTCTTC.

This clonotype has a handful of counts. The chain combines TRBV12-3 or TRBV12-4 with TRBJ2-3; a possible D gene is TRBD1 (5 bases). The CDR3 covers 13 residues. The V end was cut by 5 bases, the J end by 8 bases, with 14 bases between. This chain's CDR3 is CASSPPQGATQYF. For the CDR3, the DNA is TGTGCCAGCAGTCCCCCTCAAGGGGCTACGCAGTATTTT.

This CDR3 is CASTTDFISYNEQFF. The CDR3 DNA reads as TGTGCCAGCACAACGGACTTTATCTCCTACAATGAGCAGTTCTTC. This rearrangement joins TRBV12-3 or TRBV12-4 to TRBJ2-1; tentative D call: TRBD2 (5 bases). The CDR3 is made up of 15 amino acids. The germline V and J ends were trimmed by 7 bases and 0 bases, with 13 bases remaining between them.

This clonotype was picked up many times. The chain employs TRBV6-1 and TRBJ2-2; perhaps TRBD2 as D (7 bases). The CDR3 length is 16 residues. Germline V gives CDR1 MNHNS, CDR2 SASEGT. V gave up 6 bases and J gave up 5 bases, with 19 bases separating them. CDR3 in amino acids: CASSPRGSGGTGELFF. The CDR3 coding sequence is TGTGCCAGCAGCCCCAGGGGATCGGGAGGAACCGGGGAGCTGTTTTTT.

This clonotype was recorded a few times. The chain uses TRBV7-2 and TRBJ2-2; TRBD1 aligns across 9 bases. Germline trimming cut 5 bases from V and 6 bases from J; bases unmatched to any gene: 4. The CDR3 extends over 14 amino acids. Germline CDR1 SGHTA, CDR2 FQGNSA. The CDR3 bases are TGTGCCAGCAGCGCACGACAGGGGGCCGGGGAGCTGTTTTTT. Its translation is CASSARQGAGELFF.

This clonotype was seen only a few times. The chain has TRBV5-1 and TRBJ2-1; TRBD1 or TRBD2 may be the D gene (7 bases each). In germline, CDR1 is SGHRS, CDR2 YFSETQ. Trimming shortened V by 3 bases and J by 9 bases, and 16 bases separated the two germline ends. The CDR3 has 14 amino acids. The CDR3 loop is CASSSRQGGTEQFF. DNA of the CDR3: TGCGCCAGCAGCTCTAGACAGGGAGGGACTGAGCAGTTCTTC.

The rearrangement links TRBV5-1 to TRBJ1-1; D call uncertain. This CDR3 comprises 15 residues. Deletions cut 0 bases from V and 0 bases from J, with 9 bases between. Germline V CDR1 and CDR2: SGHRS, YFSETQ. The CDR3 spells CASSLGADVNTEAFF. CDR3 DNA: TGCGCCAGCAGCTTGGGTGCTGACGTGAACACTGAAGCTTTCTTT.

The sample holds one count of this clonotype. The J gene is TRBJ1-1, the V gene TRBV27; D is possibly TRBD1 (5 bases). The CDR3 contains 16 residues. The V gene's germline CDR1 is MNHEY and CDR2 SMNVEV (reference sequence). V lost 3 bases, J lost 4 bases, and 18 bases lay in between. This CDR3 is CASSLSVGVGTTEAFF. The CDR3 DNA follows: TGTGCCAGCAGTTTGTCGGTGGGAGTTGGGACCACTGAAGCTTTCTTT.

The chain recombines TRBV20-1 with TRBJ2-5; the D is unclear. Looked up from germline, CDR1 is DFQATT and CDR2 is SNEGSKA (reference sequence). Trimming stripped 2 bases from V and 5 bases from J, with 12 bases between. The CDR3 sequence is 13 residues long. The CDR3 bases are TGCAGTGCTAGACACTACCTCGACGAGACCCAGTACTTC. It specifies CSARHYLDETQYF.

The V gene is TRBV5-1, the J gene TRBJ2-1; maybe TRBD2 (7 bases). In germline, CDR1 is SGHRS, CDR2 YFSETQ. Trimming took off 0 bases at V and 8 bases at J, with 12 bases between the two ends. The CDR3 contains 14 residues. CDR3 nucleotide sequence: TGCGCCAGCAGCTTGGCCTGGGGGGGCGATGAGCAGTTCTTC. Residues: CASSLAWGGDEQFF.

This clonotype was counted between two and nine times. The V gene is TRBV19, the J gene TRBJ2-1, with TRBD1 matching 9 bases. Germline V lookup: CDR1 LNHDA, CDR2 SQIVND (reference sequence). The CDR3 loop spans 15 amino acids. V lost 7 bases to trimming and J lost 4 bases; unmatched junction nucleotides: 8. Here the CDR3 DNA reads TGTGCCAGTAACCAGGACAGGGGTTCTTACAATGAGCAGTTCTTC. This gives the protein CASNQDRGSYNEQFF.

The CDR3 coding sequence is TGTGCCAGCAGTTACTCGACCCGATACGAGCAGTACGTC. It specifies CASSYSTRYEQYV. V usage is TRBV6-2 or TRBV6-3 and J usage is TRBJ2-7; no definite D call. The length of the CDR3 is 13 residues. CDR1 is MNHEY, CDR2 SVGEGT, per germline. Trimming took 0 bases from V and 4 from J, leaving 7 bases between them.

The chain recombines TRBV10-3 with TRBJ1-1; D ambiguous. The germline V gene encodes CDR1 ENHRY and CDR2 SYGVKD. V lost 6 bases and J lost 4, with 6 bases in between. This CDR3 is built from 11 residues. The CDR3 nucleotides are TGTGCCATCAGGTTTGGCACTGAAGCTTTCTTT. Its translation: CAIRFGTEAFF.

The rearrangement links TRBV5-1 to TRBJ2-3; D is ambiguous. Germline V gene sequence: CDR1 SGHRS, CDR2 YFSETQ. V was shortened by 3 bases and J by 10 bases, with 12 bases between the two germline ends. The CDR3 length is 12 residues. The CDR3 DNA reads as TGCGCCAGCAGCTCGGACGGCCGATCGCAGTATTTT. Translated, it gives CASSSDGRSQYF.

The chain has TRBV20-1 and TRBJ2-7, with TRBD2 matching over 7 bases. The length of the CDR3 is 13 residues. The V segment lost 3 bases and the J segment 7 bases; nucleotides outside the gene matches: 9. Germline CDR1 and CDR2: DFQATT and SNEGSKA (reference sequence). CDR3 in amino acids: CSARRLAEGEQYF. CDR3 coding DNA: TGCAGTGCTAGGAGGCTAGCGGAGGGAGAGCAGTACTTC.

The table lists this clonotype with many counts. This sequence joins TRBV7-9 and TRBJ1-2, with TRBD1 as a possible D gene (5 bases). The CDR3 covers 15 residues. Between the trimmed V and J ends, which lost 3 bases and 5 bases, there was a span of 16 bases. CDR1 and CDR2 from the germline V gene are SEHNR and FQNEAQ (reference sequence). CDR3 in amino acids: CASSFEPGRGYGYTF. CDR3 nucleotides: TGTGCCAGCAGCTTCGAACCGGGGCGAGGGTATGGCTACACCTTC.

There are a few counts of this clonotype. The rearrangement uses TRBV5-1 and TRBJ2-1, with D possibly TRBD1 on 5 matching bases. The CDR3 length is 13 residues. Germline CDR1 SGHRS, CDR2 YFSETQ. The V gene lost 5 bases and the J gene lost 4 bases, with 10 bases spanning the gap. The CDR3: CASRGNRYNEQFF. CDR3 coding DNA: TGCGCCAGCAGGGGCAACAGGTACAATGAGCAGTTCTTC. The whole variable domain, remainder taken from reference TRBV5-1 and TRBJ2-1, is KAGVTQTPRYLIKTRGQQVTLSCSPISGHRSVSWYQQTPGQGLQFLFEYFSETQRNKGNFPGRFSGRQFSNSRSEMNVSTLELGDSALYLCASRGNRYNEQFFGPGTRLTVL.

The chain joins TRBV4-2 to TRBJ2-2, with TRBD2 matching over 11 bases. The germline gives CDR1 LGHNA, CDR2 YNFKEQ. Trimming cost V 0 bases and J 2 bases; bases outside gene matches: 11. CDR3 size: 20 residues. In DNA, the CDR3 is TGTGCCAGCAGCCAAGATCAAGTTCTAGCGGGAGGAAAAAACACCGGGGAGCTGTTTTTT. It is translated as CASSQDQVLAGGKNTGELFF.

The chain's CDR3 is CASSTLQGNPYGYTF. CDR3 sequence (DNA): TGTGCCAGCAGTACCCTACAGGGTAACCCCTATGGCTACACCTTC. V is TRBV12-3 or TRBV12-4 and J is TRBJ1-2; TRBD1 might be the D (6 bases). Trimming took off 5 bases at V and 4 bases at J, with 17 bases between the two ends. This CDR3 region has 15 residues.

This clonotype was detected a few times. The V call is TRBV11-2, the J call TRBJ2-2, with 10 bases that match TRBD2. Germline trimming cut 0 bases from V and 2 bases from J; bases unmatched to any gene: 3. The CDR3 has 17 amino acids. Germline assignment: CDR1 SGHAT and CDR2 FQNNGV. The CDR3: CASSLDGLAANTGELFF. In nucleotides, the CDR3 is TGTGCCAGCAGCTTAGATGGACTAGCGGCAAACACCGGGGAGCTGTTTTTT.

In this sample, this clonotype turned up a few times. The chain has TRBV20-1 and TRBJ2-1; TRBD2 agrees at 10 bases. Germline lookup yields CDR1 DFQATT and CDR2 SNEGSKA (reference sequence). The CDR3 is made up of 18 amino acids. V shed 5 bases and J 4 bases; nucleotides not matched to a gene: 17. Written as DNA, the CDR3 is TGCAGTGCTCGCGGCCTAGCGGGGGCCCTCATCCTTTACAATGAGCAGTTCTTC. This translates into CSARGLAGALILYNEQFF.

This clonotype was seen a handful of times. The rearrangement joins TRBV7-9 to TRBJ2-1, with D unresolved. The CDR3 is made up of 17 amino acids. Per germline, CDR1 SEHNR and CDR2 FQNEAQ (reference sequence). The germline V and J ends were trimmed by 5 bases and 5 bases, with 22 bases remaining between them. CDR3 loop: CASSLLVAVGTHNEQFF. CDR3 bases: TGTGCCAGCAGCCTCCTTGTGGCAGTAGGCACCCACAATGAGCAGTTCTTC.

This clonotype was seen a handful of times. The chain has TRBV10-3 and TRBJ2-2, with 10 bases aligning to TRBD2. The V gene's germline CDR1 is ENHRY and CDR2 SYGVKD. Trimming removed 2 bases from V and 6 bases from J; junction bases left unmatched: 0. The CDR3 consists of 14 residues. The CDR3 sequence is CAISELAGAGELFF. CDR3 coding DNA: TGTGCCATCAGTGAGCTAGCGGGAGCCGGGGAGCTGTTTTTT.